Listed below are T cell receptor beta chains from one sample, sequenced in a study of graft-versus-host responses after intestinal transplantation. Sequencing used immunoSEQ multiplex PCR; TCRdb keeps in-frame clones, though not all of them. The sample includes 25,000 to 30,000 clones, approximately 95% of them seen just once. The sequencing used PBMCs, collected 18 days after transplant. Receptor source: a human patient who received an intestinal transplant, so some T cells may come from the graft donor. The conserved cysteine and the conserved F or W are not part of the CDR3 here. Fields, in order: V gene, J gene, CDR3 protein.

TRBV6-1	TRBJ1-6	ASSERVGSPLH
TRBV7-9	TRBJ2-7	ASSLGYTASHEQY
TRBV10-3	TRBJ2-1	AIRGPGDNEQF
TRBV11-2	TRBJ1-4	ASSRDGWPNEKLF
TRBV12-5	TRBJ1-1	ASGFKTGTGGMNTEAF
TRBV4-1	TRBJ2-5	ASSQGTLTGKETQY
TRBV27	TRBJ1-1	ASSPGAQKTEAF
TRBV11-2	TRBJ2-1	ASSLIRDSYNEQF
TRBV11-2	TRBJ2-1	ASSFSRSRYNEQF
TRBV9	TRBJ1-2	ASSGDSGQDFYGYT
TRBV15	TRBJ1-1	ATSRRVDGLTEAF
TRBV19	TRBJ1-3	ASTPGTGNTIY
TRBV6-5	TRBJ1-2	ASSTSRAGYYGYT
TRBV7-3	TRBJ1-5	ASSLNGDQPQH
TRBV27	TRBJ2-5	ASSSNGGADQETQY
TRBV5-1	TRBJ2-2	ASKLGRGFSGELF
TRBV5-1	TRBJ2-2	ASSLMGDRTGELF
TRBV5-6	TRBJ2-7	ASSWLTESYEQY
TRBV5-8	TRBJ2-7	ASSMAGNLYEQY
TRBV5-6	TRBJ2-1	ASSPERGNEQF
TRBV27	TRBJ1-6	ASRGEAYNSPLH
TRBV4-1	TRBJ2-3	ASSHPIRLPAGEDTQY
TRBV9	TRBJ2-7	ASSAGTGYEQY
TRBV25-1	TRBJ2-3	ASSEIVSSSTDTQY
TRBV19	TRBJ1-1	ASSMMAGGAKAF
TRBV9	TRBJ2-2	ASSVVQGNTGELF
TRBV30	TRBJ2-1	AWSVMTVNEQF
TRBV2	TRBJ2-7	ARGTGTDGPEQY
TRBV5-6	TRBJ1-2	ASSLMDWGYT
TRBV7-9	TRBJ1-1	ASSYNPITGVTEAF
TRBV7-9	TRBJ2-7	ASSLVGPVSYEQY
TRBV11-2	TRBJ2-7	ASSSPSWTGGYEQY